In this sample, the clone carrying this T cell receptor (beta chain) turned up a few times. What it binds is not known. This specimen belongs to a study of beta chain features in type 1 diabetes. In the study overall: Cell yields, age and gender were similar between patients and healthy donors. Sorted cells numbering 107,917,701 were examined across all samples.

Sorted populations all had greater than 95% purity. General study points: Patients' naive, central memory and Treg TCRB repertoires seemed closer to one another than those of healthy donors.

CDR3 length: 16 residues. Between the trimmed V and J ends, which lost 7 bases and 2 bases, there was a span of 21 bases. The V gene's germline CDR1 is SQVTM and CDR2 ANQGSEA. Reverse transcribing all isolated RNA meant expressed TCRB transcripts were sequenced. Generated by immunoSEQ multiplex PCR, the TCRdb table keeps only in-frame clones and is missing some. This sample has around 300,000 clones, with 7% to 9% found just once. Sequenced input: central memory CD4+ T cells from blood. The rearrangement links TRBV29-1 to TRBJ1-5; D possibly corresponds to TRBD1 (6 bases). The receptor was derived from a woman between 18 and 29 years old in good health. The CDR3 DNA follows: TGCAGCGCAACCCTCAGGGGTGGGGTGGGCAATCAGCCCCAGCATTTT. Protein sequence: CSATLRGGVGNQPQHF.